Here is one T cell receptor beta chain with its context. These data come from a study of CD8+ T cells in alopecia areata. Specified treatment: oral pan-JAK inhibitor, 5-10 mg twice daily. As the sequencing template, cDNA was produced by extracting RNA and reverse transcribing it. The protocol was immunoSEQ multiplex PCR, while the TCRdb copy is restricted to in-frame clones and leaves out a portion. This table holds approximately 300,000 clones, roughly 64% found once. The CDR3 length is 15 residues. The V and J ends lost 7 bases and 1 base respectively, with 18 bases between them. Per germline, CDR1 SQVTM and CDR2 ANQGSEA.

The sequence derives from a human donor with alopecia areata. This chain joins TRBV29-1 and TRBJ2-3; D may be TRBD1 or TRBD2 (5 bases each). The sample was CD4+ T cells sorted from blood, taken at week 24, from a patient treated with tofacitinib. The CDR3 DNA reads as TGCAGCGGACAGTCAGGGACCCGGGGCACAGATACGCAGTATTTT. It translates to CSGQSGTRGTDTQYF.